This T cell receptor (beta chain) came from a study of cytomegalovirus exposure and HLA in healthy donors. Study-level findings and limits: Of the V segments, some could not be distinguished, including TRBV6-2 and TRBV6-3, and were excluded. CMV serostatus alone was available as immune exposure information.

Germline loops: CDR1 SGHAT, CDR2 FQDESV (reference sequence). Trimming stripped 3 bases from V and 5 bases from J, with 11 bases between. This CDR3 is built from 13 residues. In its sample, this clone was seen once. The antigen remains unidentified. The PCR used 60 Vbeta and 13 Jbeta primers. Assay: immunoSEQ multiplex PCR; the TCRdb copy retains only in-frame clones and omits some. Seen here are about 140,000 clones, approximately 82% observed once, and the top ten hold approximately 2%. This clonotype originated in a woman in her thirties or forties in good health and CMV-seronegative. Sequenced input: PBMCs. The rearrangement joins TRBV11-1 to TRBJ2-7, with D possibly matching TRBD1 (6 bases). The CDR3 DNA is TGTGCCAGCAGCTTCAACAACAGGGACGAGCAGTACTTC. The encoded protein is CASSFNNRDEQYF.